This TCR beta chain emerged from a study of blood T cell repertoires in COVID-19. The method was immunoSEQ multiplex PCR; TCRdb's version includes in-frame clones alone and lacks a portion of them. Of about 270,000 clones listed, just over 90% were seen once; the top ten hold about 2%. The germline CDR1 and CDR2 sequences are SQVTM and ANQGSEA. The V and J ends lost 6 bases and 9 bases, in that order; junction bases with no gene match: 10. This CDR3 is built from 14 residues. The chain is built from TRBV29-1 and TRBJ1-4; 10 bases fit TRBD1. The source of this sequence is a woman aged 40 to 55 with acute COVID-19. The sample taken for sequencing was PBMCs or T cells enriched from blood (not recorded which). The CDR3 sequence: CSVGVDRGEKKLFF. Written as DNA, the CDR3 is TGCAGCGTAGGAGTGGACAGGGGGGAAAAAAAACTGTTTTTT.